This T cell receptor beta chain was observed in a study of blood T cell repertoires in COVID-19. The germline V gene encodes CDR1 MNHEY and CDR2 SVGAGI. J was trimmed by 4 bases and V by 7 bases; bases with no gene match: 7. This CDR3 spans 14 amino acids. Original methodology: Counts of nucleated cells, estimated from reference gene primer amplification, were obtained. The protocol was immunoSEQ multiplex PCR, while the TCRdb copy is restricted to in-frame clones and leaves out a portion. V and J calls plus clone size are reproduced from that table; the DNA served to infer D and trimming. The repertoire has under 250,000 clones, 70% to 90% of them found once; the top ten carry approximately 2.6%.

The sample consisted of peripheral blood. The genes are TRBV6-5 and TRBJ2-5; 9 nucleotides agree with TRBD2. The sequence was obtained from a man aged 50 to 60 who had recovered from COVID-19. The CDR3 nucleotides read TGTGCCAGCACCCCGGCGGGGGGGCCAGAGACCCAGTACTTC. Translating gives CASTPAGGPETQYF.